This T cell receptor beta chain is drawn from a study of blood T cell repertoires in COVID-19. Study-wide background: Specimens from acute and convalescent COVID-19 originated in the United States, Italy and Spain. In each case, the material was cDNA or gDNA derived from T cells, B-cell-depleted T cells, or PBMCs.

The table came from immunoSEQ multiplex PCR; TCRdb's copy has only in-frame clones and leaves some out. This sample has some 150,000 clones, with roughly 80% found just once. In germline, CDR1 is SNHLY, CDR2 FYNNEI. CDR3 length equals 16 residues. V lost 7 bases to trimming and J lost 0 bases; unmatched junction nucleotides: 7. The receptor's source is a human donor in a cohort sampled during active COVID-19. The chain combines TRBV2 with TRBJ2-4; 9 nucleotides match TRBD1. The sequencing sample was made of peripheral blood. The CDR3 nucleotides are TGTGCCAGCAACGTGGGACAGGGACTAGCCAAAAACATTCAGTACTTC. This sequence encodes CASNVGQGLAKNIQYF. Based on the CDR3 plus reference TRBV2 and TRBJ2-4, the full variable domain is EPEVTQTPSHQVTQMGQEVILRCVPISNHLYFYWYRQILGQKVEFLVSFYNNEISEKSEIFDDQFSVERPDGSNFTLKIRSTKLEDSAMYFCASNVGQGLAKNIQYFGAGTRLSVL.